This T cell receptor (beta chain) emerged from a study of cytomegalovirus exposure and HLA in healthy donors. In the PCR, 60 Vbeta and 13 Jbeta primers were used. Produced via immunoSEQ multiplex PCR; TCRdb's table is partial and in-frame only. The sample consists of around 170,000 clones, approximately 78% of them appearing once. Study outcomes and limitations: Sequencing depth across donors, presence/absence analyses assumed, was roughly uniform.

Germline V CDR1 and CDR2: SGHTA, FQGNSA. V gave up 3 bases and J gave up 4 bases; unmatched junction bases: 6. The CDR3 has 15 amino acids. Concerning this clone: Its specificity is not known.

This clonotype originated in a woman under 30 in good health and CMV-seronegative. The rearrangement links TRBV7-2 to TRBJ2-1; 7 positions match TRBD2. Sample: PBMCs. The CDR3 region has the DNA TGTGCCAGCAGCTTTAGCGGGCAAGCTTACAATGAGCAGTTCTTC. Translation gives CASSFSGQAYNEQFF.